This T cell receptor beta chain was obtained from a study of CD8+ T cells in alopecia areata. The treatment: oral pan-JAK inhibitor, 5-10 mg twice daily. RNA extraction was followed by reverse transcription into cDNA, which acted as the sequencing template. The repertoire was sequenced with immunoSEQ multiplex PCR; TCRdb's copy has only in-frame clones and lacks some. The table records over 150,000 clones, roughly three fifths of them present only once. This clone has only a few counts. Antigen: not known. Trimming pared 2 bases from V and 6 bases from J, leaving 13 bases between. This CDR3 is 14 amino acids long. Per germline, CDR1 ENHRY and CDR2 SYGVKD. Findings of the study overall: Scalp lesions, especially in alopecia totalis/universalis, had higher clonality than normal scalp. Many expanded lesional clones remained in scalp and blood on tofacitinib. Tofacitinib significantly decreased scalp clonality and expanded CD8+ clones among top 100.

The clonotype was recovered from a human donor with alopecia areata. The specimen comprised CD4+ T cells sorted from blood, sampled at week 4, from a patient treated with tofacitinib. This chain uses TRBV10-3 with TRBJ1-2; D is perhaps TRBD1 (5 bases). CDR3 amino acids: CAISEPIQGDGYTF. CDR3 nucleotide sequence: TGTGCCATCAGTGAGCCTATCCAAGGGGATGGCTACACCTTC.